This T cell receptor beta chain is from a study of control samples from healthy donors and cancer patients. V was shortened by 4 bases and J by 0 bases, with 15 bases between the two germline ends. Germline CDR1 and CDR2: SQVTM and ANQGSEA. The CDR3 runs 15 residues. Repertoires were generated with immunoSEQ multiplex PCR, while TCRdb's copy carries only in-frame clones and drops some. This table has around 50,000 clones, 85% to 95% appearing once. V and J are TRBV29-1 and TRBJ1-1; tentative D call: TRBD1 (6 bases). The sequencing input was PBMCs. The sequence derives from a man younger than 45 with colorectal cancer. DNA for the CDR3: TGCAGCGTTGGCCAGGGGCAGGGAATGAACACTGAAGCTTTCTTT. This translates into CSVGQGQGMNTEAFF.